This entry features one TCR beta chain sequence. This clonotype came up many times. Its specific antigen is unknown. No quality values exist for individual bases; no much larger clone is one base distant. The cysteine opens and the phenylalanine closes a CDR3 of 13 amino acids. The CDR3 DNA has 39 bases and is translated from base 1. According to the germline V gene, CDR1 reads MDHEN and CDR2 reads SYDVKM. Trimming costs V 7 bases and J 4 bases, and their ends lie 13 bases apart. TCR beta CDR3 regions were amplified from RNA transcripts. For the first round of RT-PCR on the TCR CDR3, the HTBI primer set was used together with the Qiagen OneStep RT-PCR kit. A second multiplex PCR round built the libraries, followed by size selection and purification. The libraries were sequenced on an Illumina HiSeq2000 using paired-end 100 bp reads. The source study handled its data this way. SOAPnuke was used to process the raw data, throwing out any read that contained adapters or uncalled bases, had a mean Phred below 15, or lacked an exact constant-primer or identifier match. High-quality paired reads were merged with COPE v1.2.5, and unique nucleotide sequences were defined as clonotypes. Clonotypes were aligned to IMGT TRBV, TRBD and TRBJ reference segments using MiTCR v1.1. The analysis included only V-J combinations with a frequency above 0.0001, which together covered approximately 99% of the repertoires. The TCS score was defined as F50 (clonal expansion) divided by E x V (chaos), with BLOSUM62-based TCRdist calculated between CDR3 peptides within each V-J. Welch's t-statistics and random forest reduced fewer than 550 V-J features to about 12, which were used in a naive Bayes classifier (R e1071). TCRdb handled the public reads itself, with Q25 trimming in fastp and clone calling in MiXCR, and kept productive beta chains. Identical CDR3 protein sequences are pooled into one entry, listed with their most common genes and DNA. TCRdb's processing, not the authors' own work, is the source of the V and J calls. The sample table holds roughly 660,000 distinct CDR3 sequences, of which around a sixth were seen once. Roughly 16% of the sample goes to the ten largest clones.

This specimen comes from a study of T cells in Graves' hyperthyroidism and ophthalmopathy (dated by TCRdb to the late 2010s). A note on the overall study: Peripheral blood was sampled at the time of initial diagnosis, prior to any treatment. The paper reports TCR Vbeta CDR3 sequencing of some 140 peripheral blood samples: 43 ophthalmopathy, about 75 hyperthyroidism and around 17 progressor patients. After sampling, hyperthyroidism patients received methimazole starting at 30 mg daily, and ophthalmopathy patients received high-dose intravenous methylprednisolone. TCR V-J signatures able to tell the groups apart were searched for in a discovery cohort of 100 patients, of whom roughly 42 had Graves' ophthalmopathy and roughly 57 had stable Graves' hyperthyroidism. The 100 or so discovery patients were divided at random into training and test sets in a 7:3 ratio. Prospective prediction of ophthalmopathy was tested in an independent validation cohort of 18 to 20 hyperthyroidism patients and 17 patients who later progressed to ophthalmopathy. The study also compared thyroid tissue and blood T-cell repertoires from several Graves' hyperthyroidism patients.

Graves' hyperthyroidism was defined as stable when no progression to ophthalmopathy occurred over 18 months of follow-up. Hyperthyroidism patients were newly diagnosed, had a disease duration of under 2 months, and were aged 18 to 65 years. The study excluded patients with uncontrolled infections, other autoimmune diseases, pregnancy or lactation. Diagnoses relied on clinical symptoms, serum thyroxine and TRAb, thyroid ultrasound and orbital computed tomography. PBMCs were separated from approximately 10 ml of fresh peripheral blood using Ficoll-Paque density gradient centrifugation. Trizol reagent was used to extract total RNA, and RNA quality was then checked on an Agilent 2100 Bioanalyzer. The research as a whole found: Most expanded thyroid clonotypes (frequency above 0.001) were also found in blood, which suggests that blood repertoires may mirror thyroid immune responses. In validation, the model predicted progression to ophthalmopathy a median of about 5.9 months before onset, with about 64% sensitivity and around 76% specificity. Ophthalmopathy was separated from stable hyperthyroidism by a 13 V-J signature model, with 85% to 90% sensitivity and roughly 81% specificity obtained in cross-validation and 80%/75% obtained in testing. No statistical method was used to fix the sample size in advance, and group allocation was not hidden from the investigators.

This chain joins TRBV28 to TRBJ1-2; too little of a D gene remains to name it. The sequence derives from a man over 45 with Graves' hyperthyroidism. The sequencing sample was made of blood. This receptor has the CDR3 CASTSAILYGYTF. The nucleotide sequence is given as TGTGCCAGCACCTCAGCGATTCTCTATGGCTACACCTTC.